The 31 T cell receptor beta chains below all came from one sample that was sequenced in a study of blood T cell repertoires in COVID-19. Sequenced by immunoSEQ multiplex PCR; TCRdb stores in-frame clones only, minus some. Of a few hundred thousand clones in the sample, around 86% are singletons; the top ten hold 3%. Sequencing was done on a sample of peripheral blood. The receptors stem from a woman in her twenties or thirties with active or convalescent COVID-19.

The chain has TRBV27 and TRBJ1-2; the match to TRBD1 covers 7 bases. The CDR3 contains 15 residues. Germline V gene lookup returns CDR1 MNHEY and CDR2 SMNVEV (reference sequence). The V and J ends lost 5 bases and 4 bases, in that order; junction bases with no gene match: 10. In DNA, the CDR3 is TGTGCCAGCAGTGTTGCCACAACAGGGGCCTATGGCTACACCTTC. Translation gives CASSVATTGAYGYTF.

The table lists this clone with a count of one. The CDR3 is CASSLRGGVNRYEQYF. The CDR3 bases are TGTGCCAGCAGCTTACGGGGCGGGGTTAATCGCTACGAGCAGTACTTC. The chain joins TRBV13 to TRBJ2-7; D is perhaps TRBD2 (6 bases). From germline, CDR1 is PRHDT and CDR2 FYEKMQ (reference sequence). V was shortened by 2 bases and J by 3 bases, with 17 bases between the two germline ends. The CDR3 is made up of 16 amino acids.

As DNA, the CDR3 is TGTGCCAGCAGTTTTAGAGGTAGGGGCAGGGCCTACTACGAGCAGTACTTC. Protein: CASSFRGRGRAYYEQYF. The rearrangement joins TRBV28 to TRBJ2-7; tentative D call: TRBD1 (5 bases). Trimming cost V 3 bases and J 3 bases, with 21 bases left between them. CDR1 and CDR2 (germline): MDHEN, SYDVKM. The CDR3 contains 17 residues.

The chain joins TRBV14 to TRBJ2-2; 7 bases are a match to TRBD2. The length of the CDR3 is 16 residues. Germline CDR1 SGHDN, CDR2 FVKESK. Trimming took 3 bases from V and 0 from J; bases not matched to a gene: 4. The CDR3 nucleotides are TGTGCCAGCAGCCAGCGGGGGATATCGAACACCGGGGAGCTGTTTTTT. It encodes CASSQRGISNTGELFF.

The rearrangement joins TRBV10-1 to TRBJ2-7; possibly TRBD1 for D (5 bases). Germline loops: CDR1 WNHNN, CDR2 SYGVQD (reference sequence). Trimming stripped 4 bases from V and 5 bases from J, with 24 bases between. This CDR3 is built from 17 residues. The CDR3 DNA follows: TGCGCCAGCAGTGGCTCATTCAAAGGCCAGGGAACGGACGAGCAGTACTTC. The encoded protein is CASSGSFKGQGTDEQYF.

This chain uses TRBV28 with TRBJ2-1; 7 bases match TRBD2. Trimming removed 9 bases from V and 3 bases from J; junction bases left unmatched: 5. The CDR3 runs to 13 residues. From germline, CDR1 is MDHEN and CDR2 SYDVKM. CDR3 nucleotide sequence: TGTGCCAGTAATAGGGACTACTACAATGAGCAGTTCTTC. The encoded protein is CASNRDYYNEQFF.

On this clone: One junction end disagrees with the germline gene, perhaps due to a read error. The chain carries TRBV7-6 and TRBJ1-5; maybe TRBD1 (5 bases). The CDR3 spans 16 residues. Germline values: CDR1 SGHVS, CDR2 FNYEAQ. CDR3 nucleotide sequence: TGTGCCAGCAGTTTAGGAGTTGGGGGGGTAGTCCAGCCCCAGCATTTT. This sequence encodes CASSLGVGGVVQPQHF.

This chain joins TRBV18 and TRBJ2-7; 12 positions match TRBD1. V lost 3 bases and J lost 3; bases outside the gene matches: 3. CDR3 length: 15 residues. Germline loops: CDR1 KGHSH, CDR2 LQKENI. DNA for the CDR3: TGTGCCAGCTCACCCGGGACAGGGGGCTTCTACGAGCAGTACTTC. Protein sequence: CASSPGTGGFYEQYF.

This chain connects TRBV19 to TRBJ2-1, with 10 bases identical to TRBD2. J gave up 4 bases and V 3 bases, and 3 bases lay outside the gene matches. Germline V CDR1 and CDR2: LNHDA, SQIVND (reference sequence). The CDR3 is 15 amino acids. CDR3: CASSMIAGGYNEQFF. The CDR3 bases are TGTGCCAGTAGTATGATAGCGGGGGGTTACAATGAGCAGTTCTTC.

This clone occurred once. This chain joins TRBV21-1 and TRBJ1-4. TRBV21-1 is reported as a pseudogene. The CDR3 runs to 15 residues. As DNA, the CDR3 is TGTGCCAGCAGCAAAGAACCGGGAAAAAATGAAAAACTGTTTTTT. Protein: CASSKEPGKNEKLFF.

This chain joins TRBV7-3 and TRBJ1-1; D ambiguous. CDR3 size: 13 residues. The germline CDR1 and CDR2 sequences are SGHTA and FQGTGA. With 5 bases removed from V and 2 bases from J, the gap between germline ends came to 9 bases. CDR3 coding DNA: TGTGCCAGCAGCCTGCGGAGTAACACTGAAGCTTTCTTT. Its translation: CASSLRSNTEAFF.

The J gene is TRBJ2-7, the V gene TRBV6-5, with a possible D match to TRBD2 (5 bases). Trimming took off 2 bases at V and 2 bases at J, with 16 bases between the two ends. The CDR3 is 16 residues long. In germline, CDR1 is MNHEY, CDR2 SVGAGI. The CDR3 nucleotides are TGTGCCAGCAGTTACGAGTGGAGGTCCATCGCCTACGAGCAGTACTTC. It translates to CASSYEWRSIAYEQYF.

The rearrangement uses TRBV5-1 and TRBJ1-4; no clear D gene. The germline V gene has CDR1 SGHRS and CDR2 YFSETQ. V lost 0 bases and J 6 bases, leaving 9 bases between the germline ends. CDR3 size: 14 residues. The CDR3: CASSLDAGDEKLFF. The CDR3 DNA reads TGCGCCAGCAGCTTGGATGCCGGGGATGAAAAACTGTTTTTT.

The chain is built from TRBV6-5 and TRBJ2-7; 7 positions agree with TRBD1. CDR1 and CDR2 (germline): MNHEY, SVGAGI. The CDR3 is 11 residues long. The J segment lost 12 bases and the V segment lost 6 bases, leaving 8 bases of the junction unmatched. The CDR3 DNA is TGTGCCAGCAGCCAAACAGGGGAACGGTACTTC. It is translated as CASSQTGERYF.

V is TRBV24-1 and J is TRBJ2-3; 8 bases are a match to TRBD1. The V gene end was trimmed by 4 bases and the J gene end by 6 bases; junction bases not matched to a gene: 8. Germline CDR1 reads KGHDR; CDR2 reads SFDVKD. The CDR3 covers 15 residues. CDR3 loop: CATSDPDRGGDTQYF. The CDR3 DNA is TGTGCCACCAGTGACCCCGACAGGGGCGGCGATACGCAGTATTTT.

This clone was counted ten times or more. CDR3 region: CASSLWQNEKLFF. The CDR3 DNA follows: TGTGCCAGCAGTTTATGGCAGAATGAAAAACTGTTTTTT. The chain is built from TRBV27 and TRBJ1-4, with no clear D. The germline V gene encodes CDR1 MNHEY and CDR2 SMNVEV (reference sequence). The CDR3 loop spans 13 amino acids. Trimming stripped 1 base from V and 5 bases from J, with 5 bases between.

The chain uses TRBV5-4 and TRBJ1-6, with no clear D. The ends were cut back, 4 bases at V and 9 bases at J, with 8 bases in the middle. The V gene's germline CDR1 is SGHNT and CDR2 YYREEE (reference sequence). CDR3 length equals 12 residues. CDR3 residues: CASSGRGSPLHF. DNA for the CDR3: TGTGCCAGCAGCGGCCGGGGTTCACCCCTCCACTTT.

The V gene is TRBV7-6, the J gene TRBJ1-3, with no clear D. Trimming removed 8 bases from V and 4 bases from J, with 9 bases in between. This CDR3 is 12 amino acids long. Germline V lookup: CDR1 SGHVS, CDR2 FNYEAQ. The CDR3 spells CASAPGGNTIYF. CDR3 nucleotide sequence: TGTGCCAGCGCCCCGGGAGGAAACACCATATATTTT.

The chain uses TRBV9 and TRBJ1-1, with TRBD1 matching over 7 bases. V gave up 4 bases and J gave up 0 bases; unmatched junction bases: 15. The V gene's germline CDR1 is SGDLS and CDR2 YYNGEE. The CDR3 has 18 residues. The CDR3 is CASSLLPGTVSMNTEAFF. The CDR3 nucleotides read TGTGCCAGCAGCCTTCTGCCAGGGACAGTTTCCATGAACACTGAAGCTTTCTTT.

The chain joins TRBV7-2 to TRBJ1-2; D uncertain. The CDR3 is 13 amino acids. Germline CDR1 is SGHTA and CDR2 is FQGNSA. The V end lost 3 bases, the J end lost 7 bases, and 12 bases lay between the germline ends. CDR3 amino acids: CASSLAFGGGYTF. The CDR3 region has the DNA TGTGCCAGCAGCTTGGCCTTTGGTGGTGGCTACACCTTC.

The J gene is TRBJ1-1, the V gene TRBV19; 10 bases are a match to TRBD1. The V and J ends lost 1 base and 6 bases, in that order; junction bases with no gene match: 11. Germline V gene lookup returns CDR1 LNHDA and CDR2 SQIVND (reference sequence). The CDR3 length is 17 residues. As DNA, the CDR3 is TGTGCCAGTAGTATAGGGGACAGGGGTCGGTTCTCGCCTGAAGCTTTCTTT. Translated: CASSIGDRGRFSPEAFF.

V usage is TRBV7-2 and J usage is TRBJ1-1; a possible D gene is TRBD1 (6 bases). The V gene's germline CDR1 is SGHTA and CDR2 FQGNSA. V gave up 3 bases and J gave up 8 bases, with 19 bases separating them. CDR3 length equals 15 residues. The DNA for the CDR3 is TGTGCCAGCAGCTTGAACGGCCCGACAGGAGACGAAGCTTTCTTT. Translated: CASSLNGPTGDEAFF.

This chain connects TRBV6-6 to TRBJ1-3, with D tentatively TRBD1 (6 bases). V was clipped by 0 bases and J by 2 bases, with 8 bases between them. CDR3 length: 15 amino acids. Germline CDR1 reads MNHNY; CDR2 reads SVGAGI (reference sequence). The CDR3 sequence: CASSYSPGAGNTIYF. CDR3 nucleotides: TGTGCCAGCAGTTACTCGCCAGGGGCTGGAAACACCATATATTTT.

Only one count was recorded for this clone. This rearrangement joins TRBV5-1 to TRBJ1-2, with 12 bases aligning to TRBD1. V shed 0 bases, J shed 8 bases, and the junction held 8 bases outside the gene matches. This CDR3 region has 16 residues. Germline loops: CDR1 SGHRS, CDR2 YFSETQ. The CDR3: CASSLAPGQGAQGYTF. CDR3 nucleotide sequence: TGCGCCAGCAGCTTGGCCCCGGGACAGGGGGCGCAAGGCTACACCTTC.

The chain combines TRBV27 with TRBJ2-6; TRBD1 matches 8 bases. This CDR3 has 19 amino acids. V shed 4 bases and J 0 bases; nucleotides not matched to a gene: 11. The germline CDR1 and CDR2 sequences are MNHEY and SMNVEV (reference sequence). The CDR3 DNA is TGTGCCAGCAGTTCCCTTCTGGGGACAGGCAACTCTGGGGCCAACGTCCTGACTTTC. Its translation: CASSSLLGTGNSGANVLTF.

Notes on this clone: The junction shows a germline mismatch at one end, possibly a read error. As DNA, the CDR3 is TGTGCCTACGGGGCGGGGGGTCAAGGGACCCAGTACTTC. Its protein is CAYGAGGQGTQYF. The chain couples TRBV6-6 to TRBJ2-5; TRBD2 agrees at 8 bases. From germline, CDR1 is MNHNY and CDR2 SVGAGI (reference sequence). This CDR3 has 13 amino acids.

The chain carries TRBV11-3 and TRBJ2-1; 9 bases line up with TRBD2. The CDR3 covers 14 residues. Germline values: CDR1 SGHNT, CDR2 YENEEA. V was clipped by 4 bases and J by 7 bases; unmatched bases: 5. DNA for the CDR3: TGTGCCAGCAGCTGGCGGGGGGGCCGGAATGAGCAGTTCTTC. It yields the protein CASSWRGGRNEQFF.

The chain links TRBV25-1 to TRBJ2-7, with 7 bases aligning to TRBD2. The ends lost 9 bases at V and 7 bases at J; junction bases unmatched: 12. The CDR3 loop spans 13 amino acids. Per germline, CDR1 MGHDK and CDR2 SYGVNS. The CDR3 loop reads CASGAGATVEQYF. CDR3 DNA: TGTGCCAGTGGCGCGGGAGCCACGGTGGAGCAGTACTTC.

This rearrangement joins TRBV19 to TRBJ1-3; the D is unclear. V gave up 1 base and J gave up 4 bases, with 11 bases separating them. CDR1 is LNHDA and CDR2 is SQIVND in the germline V gene (reference sequence). The CDR3 runs 15 residues. The CDR3 reads CASSIGLTAGNTIYF. CDR3 coding DNA: TGTGCCAGTAGTATAGGCCTCACCGCGGGAAACACCATATATTTT.

The chain combines TRBV4-2 with TRBJ1-1; D is uncertain. There are 15 residues in the CDR3. Germline CDR1 is LGHNA and CDR2 is YNFKEQ. Trimming took 3 bases from V and 3 from J, leaving 14 bases between them. The CDR3 spells CASSHGSLGDTEAFF. For the CDR3, the DNA is TGTGCCAGCAGCCATGGGTCCCTGGGAGACACTGAAGCTTTCTTT.

The V gene is TRBV28, the J gene TRBJ1-5; no clear D. The CDR3 loop spans 16 amino acids. V was cut by 3 bases and J by 0 bases, with 12 bases left in between. Germline loops: CDR1 MDHEN, CDR2 SYDVKM. The CDR3 sequence: CASSFTVNYSNQPQHF. The DNA for the CDR3 is TGTGCCAGCAGTTTTACCGTTAACTATAGCAATCAGCCCCAGCATTTT.